This is a list of T cell receptor beta chains from one sample in a study of blood T cell repertoires in COVID-19. Assay used: immunoSEQ multiplex PCR; TCRdb lists only in-frame clones, some missing. The sample yields some 460,000 clones, roughly 87% seen once. The sequencing input was PBMCs or T cells enriched from blood (not recorded which). These receptors all come from a woman aged 18-35 years with acute COVID-19. Both conserved end residues are part of each CDR3. A D gene is named only where the DNA matches it firmly. Where a row states a size, it is once, few, many or the class of an expanded clone; other rows omit it.

V,J,size,D,CDR3,DNA
TRBV6-5,TRBJ1-2,-,TRBD1,CASSMRQGTNYGYTF,TGTGCCAGCAGCATGAGACAGGGAACGAACTATGGCTACACCTTC
TRBV5-1,TRBJ1-3,-,-,CASSLTVGNTIYF,TGCGCCAGCAGCTTAACAGTAGGAAACACCATATATTTT
TRBV19,TRBJ1-4,-,-,CASSISSSNEKLFF,TGTGCCAGTAGTATTTCTTCGTCCAATGAAAAACTGTTTTTT
TRBV27,TRBJ1-1,-,-,CASSLSRVNTEAFF,TGTGCCAGCAGTTTATCGAGGGTGAACACTGAAGCTTTCTTT
TRBV2,TRBJ1-1,-,-,CASSDFTGPNTEAFF,TGTGCCAGCAGTGATTTTACAGGGCCGAACACTGAAGCTTTCTTT
TRBV6-5,TRBJ2-2,-,-,CASRSTRSGELFF,TGTGCCAGCAGGTCAACGCGGTCCGGGGAGCTGTTTTTT
TRBV5-8,TRBJ1-5,-,TRBD1,CASSWTGTGDQPQHF,TGTGCCAGCAGCTGGACCGGGACAGGAGATCAGCCCCAGCATTTT
TRBV12-5,TRBJ2-3,-,-,CASGLGEVGTDTQYF,TGTGCTAGTGGTTTGGGGGAGGTTGGCACAGATACGCAGTATTTT
TRBV2,TRBJ2-7,-,-,CASSEGDSEDYEQYF,TGTGCCAGCAGTGAGGGAGACTCGGAGGACTACGAGCAGTACTTC
TRBV19,TRBJ1-5,-,TRBD1,CASSRGQGRQPQHF,TGTGCCAGTAGTAGGGGACAGGGGAGACAGCCCCAGCATTTT
TRBV5-1,TRBJ1-1,-,-,CASSAGANTEAFF,TGCGCCAGCAGCGCGGGGGCGAACACTGAAGCTTTCTTT
TRBV4-1,TRBJ2-5,-,-,CASSRDRDYQETQYF,TGCGCCAGCAGCCGAGACCGGGACTACCAAGAGACCCAGTACTTC
TRBV7-9,TRBJ1-6,-,TRBD1,CASSPGTAENSPLHF,TGTGCCAGCAGCCCCGGGACAGCTGAGAATTCACCCCTCCACTTT
TRBV6-5,TRBJ1-4,-,-,CASSYPATEKLFF,TGTGCCAGCAGTTATCCAGCGACTGAAAAACTGTTTTTT
TRBV6-5,TRBJ2-7,once,-,CASSYGRDGQYF,TGTGCCAGCAGTTACGGGCGTGATGGGCAGTACTTC
TRBV30,TRBJ1-1,few,-,CAWSVQGDTEAFF,TGTGCCTGGAGTGTACAAGGGGACACTGAAGCTTTCTTT
TRBV18,TRBJ2-7,-,-,CASSLSGAYEQYF,TGTGCCAGCTCACTATCAGGGGCCTACGAGCAGTACTTC